This TCR beta chain was sequenced for a study of early T cells in non-severe SARS-CoV-2 infection (dated by TCRdb to about 2021). The study in broad terms: Because TCR sequencing was done on bulk RNA from unsorted whole blood, the alpha and beta chains could not be paired. General study outcomes and caveats: VDJdb matching was skewed toward anti-spike CD8 responses and likely underestimated virus-specific expansions by missing private and CD4 specificities.

This clonotype was counted between two and nine times. Its antigen is not yet known. No much larger clone is present one base from it, and per-base qualities are unavailable. Set within a cohort of healthcare workers in London, UK, this nested case-control study involved weekly PCR testing of nasopharyngeal swabs along with blood sampling. Between 23 and 31 March 2020, the week of the UK lockdown, healthcare workers were enrolled and then followed up weekly for as long as 16 weeks. V drops 4 bases and J drops 1 base, leaving 10 bases in between. The CDR3, from cysteine to phenylalanine, totals 14 residues. Here the CDR3 DNA is all that survives: 42 bases in frame from base 1. To prepare the library, 5' RACE was applied. Sequencing instrument: NextSeq 500. The TCR library protocol attached unique molecular identifiers to individual cDNA molecules to correct for sequencing error and PCR bias. Sequencing covered both TCR alpha and beta chains, and within each sample the abundances of alpha and beta sequences were tightly co-correlated. Per the original workflow: Decombinator V4 was used to annotate TCR sequences for V gene, J gene and CDR3. Expanded TCRs were defined as changing significantly between any two time points under a Poisson model with p below 0.0001. TCR abundances were normalised to the total number of TCRs sequenced per sample and were expressed as counts per million. TRAV1-2 paired with TRAJ12, TRAJ20 or TRAJ33 defined MAIT TCRs, while TRAV10 paired with TRAJ18 defined iNKT TCRs. VDJdb, accessed on 1 November 2021, was searched for TCRs annotated for CMV, EBV and SARS-CoV-2, and TCRs annotated for more than one antigen were excluded. In-frame beta chains were kept once TCRdb had trimmed the public reads at Q25 with fastp and called clones with MiXCR. Under each unique CDR3 protein, matching rows form one entry showing the most common genes and DNA. TCRdb's processing, not the study's, gives the V and J calls here. Counted in this sample were 120,000 or so distinct CDR3 sequences; about 12% of them appeared once. The top ten clones comprise 3.8% of the sample.

The TCR was taken from an adult who was a healthcare worker with PCR-confirmed SARS-CoV-2 infection or an uninfected control (not recorded which). The sample here was whole blood, taken at baseline. Recombination joined TRBV12-3 or TRBV12-4 with TRBJ1-2; the D gene is perhaps TRBD1, from 6 matching bases. The DNA is as follows: TGTGCCAGCAGTTCGGTACAGGGTAACTATGGCTACACCTTC. Its translation reads: CASSSVQGNYGYTF.